The T cell receptor beta chain described here comes from a study of T-cell memory formation after mild COVID-19. The CDR3 consists of 15 residues. Germline V gives CDR1 SGHVS, CDR2 FNYEAQ. V gave up 4 bases and J gave up 12 bases; unmatched junction bases: 12. A single count supports this clonotype. TCRdb re-derived calls from the 5' RACE reads in MiXCR, one entry per CDR3 protein. The sample records more than 250,000 distinct CDR3 sequences, 15% to 20% being singletons. The sample taken for sequencing was PBMCs or a T cell subset sorted from them (not recorded which). This sequence originates from a man between 18 and 35 years old who had mild COVID-19 (a few samples of this study predate the infection). Cell type and time point are not known. This sequence joins TRBV7-6 and TRBJ1-6; TRBD1 matches at 7 bases. The chain's CDR3 is CASSSNTGAVRPLHF. CDR3 in DNA: TGTGCCAGCAGCTCCAACACAGGGGCAGTCAGACCCCTCCACTTT.